The T cell receptor beta chain under discussion was sequenced for a study of blood T cell repertoires in COVID-19. Study at large: PBMCs, B-cell-depleted T cells, or T cells provided the cDNA or gDNA that made up the material.

Under the authors' procedure: Estimation of nucleated cell counts relied on the amplification of reference gene primers. Generated by immunoSEQ multiplex PCR, the TCRdb table keeps only in-frame clones and is missing some. V, J and clone size are taken as reported in that table, and D and trimming were inferred from the DNA itself. The sample lists around 180,000 clones, less than 90% occurring once. Trimming cost V 0 bases and J 4 bases, with 18 bases left between them. CDR1 and CDR2 from the germline V gene are SGHVS and FQNEAQ. The CDR3 consists of 17 residues. Sequencing was carried out using peripheral blood. The receptor's source is a man in his fifties or sixties with acute or convalescent COVID-19. The chain recombines TRBV7-8 with TRBJ1-1; a weak D match, TRBD1 (5 bases). CDR3 coding DNA: TGTGCCAGCAGCTTAGCGTTGGGGCAGACCTTTGGCACTGAAGCTTTCTTT. As protein: CASSLALGQTFGTEAFF.